One T cell receptor beta chain is described in this entry. Its specific antigen is unknown. No quality values exist for individual bases; no much larger clone is one base distant. Receptor amplification or capture employed the immunoSEQ multiplex PCR assay. Rearranged TCR beta chain sequences were amplified using the hsTCRB Kit according to the manufacturer's protocol. Sequencing of TCRB libraries was carried out on an Illumina MiSeq. In the authors' own workflow: Demultiplexing, trimming and gene mapping were performed with the kit vendor's proprietary platform. The clones in this table, taken by TCRdb from immuneACCESS, are in-frame only. Not every clone is retained; where verified, under half of the shortfall comes from an unresolved V gene, and the cause of the rest is unknown. The DNA gave D and trimming, while V, J and clone size come from that table. Recorded for this sample are about 69,000 clones; around nine tenths of them occurred a single time. The top ten clonotypes cover roughly 2% of the sample.

The time point label on this specimen signifies: week 35, safety follow-up. Every vaccine dose consisted of 300 ug of a 20-mer mutant IDH1 peptide in Montanide, administered subcutaneously together with topical imiquimod. Eight vaccinations were administered to patients in weeks 1, 3, 5, 7, 11, 15, 19 and 23, corresponding to visits V03 through V10. Newly diagnosed WHO grade 3 or 4 IDH1-mutant astrocytomas showing loss of nuclear ATRX were present in the donors. The samples were drawn from NOA16, a multicentre, single-arm, open-label phase I trial in Germany that tested a mutant IDH1 peptide vaccine in humans for the first time. Genomic DNA for TCRB sequencing was isolated from EDTA blood with the DNeasy Blood and Tissue Kit. The data belong to a study of a mutant IDH1 vaccine in newly diagnosed glioma (dated by TCRdb to 2020 to 2022). Regarding the complete study: Vaccination began 4-6 weeks after radiotherapy alone, or alongside temozolomide cycles in the chemotherapy-containing groups. Of the 25 to 40 treated patients, roughly 60% were male and 37.5% were female, and the mean age was approximately 40 years. Prior to enrollment, patients had been given standard therapy consisting of radiotherapy alone, temozolomide alone, or radiochemotherapy with temozolomide, with the combination given to most patients. The week-35 safety follow-up was designated visit V12, and the week-47 end of study was designated visit V13. Six visits were used for peripheral blood collection: V03 (baseline), V05, V07, V10, V12 and V13. Longitudinal TCRB deep sequencing was done for some 26 treated patients, wherever samples were available for exploratory analyses. The study at large found these results: No apparent relationship was observed between pseudoprogression and alterations in the top peripheral T cell clonotypes detected by TCRB sequencing. Vaccine-induced immune responses across multiple MHC alleles were detected in 93.3% of patients. Availability determined which PBMC samples were chosen for TCRB deep sequencing. The authors noted that analyses of patient blood samples could not be reproduced because of sample limitations.

The material sequenced was PBMCs, taken from a glioma patient whose treatment included an IDH1 peptide vaccine. The TCR sequence derives from a man aged 25-45 years with glioma.

The base sequence is TGTGCCACCTCGCCACAGGGGGTTGGGAATAATTCACCCCTCCACTTT. Translated, this is CATSPQGVGNNSPLHF. The chain is made from TRBV2 and TRBJ1-6, with TRBD1 matching 8 junction bases. Inclusive of the bounding cysteine and phenylalanine, the CDR3 is 16 residues long. Only the CDR3 DNA stays, 48 bases, in frame from base 1. From a lookup of the germline V gene, CDR1 and CDR2 are SNHLY and FYNNEI. V lost 10 bases and J lost 5 bases, and the count of bases not matched to a germline gene is 13.